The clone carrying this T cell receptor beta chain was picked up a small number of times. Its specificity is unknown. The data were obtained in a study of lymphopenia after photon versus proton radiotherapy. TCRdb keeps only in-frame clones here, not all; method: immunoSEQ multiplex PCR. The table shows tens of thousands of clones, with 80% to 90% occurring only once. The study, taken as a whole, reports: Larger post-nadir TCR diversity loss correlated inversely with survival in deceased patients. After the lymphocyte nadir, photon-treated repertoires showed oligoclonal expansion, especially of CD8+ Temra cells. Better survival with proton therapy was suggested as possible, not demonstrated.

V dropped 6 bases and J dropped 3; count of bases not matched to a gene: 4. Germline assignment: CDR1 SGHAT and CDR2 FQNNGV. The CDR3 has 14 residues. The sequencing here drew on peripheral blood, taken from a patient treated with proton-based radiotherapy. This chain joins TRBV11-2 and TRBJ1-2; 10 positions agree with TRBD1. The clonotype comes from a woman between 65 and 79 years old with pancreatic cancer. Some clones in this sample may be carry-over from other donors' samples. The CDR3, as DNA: TGTGCCAGCAGGTTGACAGGGGGCGACTATGGCTACACCTTC. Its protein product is CASRLTGGDYGYTF.